The rows below give T cell receptor beta chains drawn from one sample of a study of blood T cell repertoires in COVID-19. Repertoires were generated with immunoSEQ multiplex PCR, while TCRdb's copy carries only in-frame clones and drops some. The table shows roughly 100,000 clones, with more than 65% occurring only once. Sample: peripheral blood. The receptors were sampled from a woman of 80 years or more with active or convalescent COVID-19. The conserved cysteine and the conserved F or W are not part of the CDR3 here.

v_call,j_call,cdr3_aa
TRBV3-1/TRBV3-2,TRBJ2-5,ASSQGRLAVQETQY
TRBV6-5,TRBJ2-7,ASSYGGGSAYEQY
TRBV15,TRBJ1-3,ATSRSEGQRASGNTIY
TRBV3-1/TRBV3-2,TRBJ2-3,ASSFSDRGGGDTQY
TRBV18,TRBJ1-1,ASSTGKNTEAF
TRBV6-5,TRBJ1-6,ASSSGTGRLPLH
TRBV27,TRBJ1-1,ASSSRVWPTEAF
TRBV28,TRBJ1-3,ASSSTGEGNTIY
TRBV18,TRBJ1-5,ASSDGQGDSPPQH
TRBV5-1,TRBJ1-1,ASSLENRPNTEAF
TRBV21-1,TRBJ2-1,ASSKDTGTSGINEQF
TRBV20-1,TRBJ1-2,SASGTGTDYGYT
TRBV28,TRBJ2-1,ASSNKHEQF
TRBV2,TRBJ2-5,ASRTGGETQY
TRBV29-1,TRBJ2-5,SVEGGAETQY
TRBV19,TRBJ1-1,ASTKPGTANTEAF
TRBV25-1,TRBJ1-2,ASSEYDYGYT
TRBV5-6,TRBJ2-7,ASSPGLAGYYEQY